The 26 T cell receptor beta chains below all came from one sample that was sequenced in a study of circulating CD8 cells and anti-PD-1 response in melanoma. Sorting of live CD3+CD8+TCRalphabeta+ cells by PD-1 and/or TIGIT gave four subsets. The QIAseq Immune Repertoire TCR panel built the libraries from approximately 16 ng of total RNA. Each CDR3 protein gets one entry after TCRdb re-called the reads with MiXCR. The table lists approximately 630 distinct CDR3 sequences, around 9.3% of them singletons. Source: CD8+ T cells from PBMCs, taken at baseline or after one month of anti-PD-1 therapy (not recorded which). These receptors were taken from a human donor with melanoma.

By share, this clonotype counts as large (0.1 to 1%). The chain recombines TRBV19 with TRBJ1-1; D is uncertain. CDR1 LNHDA and CDR2 SQIVND come from the germline V gene (reference sequence). V was trimmed by 1 base and J by 6 bases, leaving 9 bases between them. The CDR3 length is 13 residues. CDR3 nucleotide sequence: TGTGCCAGTAGTATAGTCAGGACGTCTGAAGCTTTCTTT. It translates to CASSIVRTSEAFF.

Judged by abundance, this clonotype is large. The chain is built from TRBV2 and TRBJ2-5; no definite D call. Germline-derived CDR1 and CDR2 are SNHLY and FYNNEI. With 1 base removed from V and 5 bases from J, the gap between germline ends came to 11 bases. The CDR3 runs to 14 residues. CDR3 sequence reads: CASSEVGAGETQYF. In DNA, the CDR3 is TGTGCCAGCAGTGAAGTGGGCGCCGGGGAGACCCAGTACTTC.

The gene calls are TRBV19 and TRBJ2-5; 11 bases align to TRBD1. Germline CDR1 LNHDA, CDR2 SQIVND (reference sequence). V lost 6 bases to trimming and J lost 3 bases; unmatched junction nucleotides: 9. This CDR3 contains 16 residues. The DNA for the CDR3 is TGTGCCAGTAGCCATCGCCGGGGACAGGGGGAAGAGACCCAGTACTTC. This codes for CASSHRRGQGEETQYF.

This clonotype is judged medium-sized. The chain carries TRBV28 and TRBJ2-7; TRBD2 is a possible D gene (7 bases). Germline V gives CDR1 MDHEN, CDR2 SYDVKM. Trimming took off 6 bases at V and 6 bases at J, with 33 bases between the two ends. This CDR3 is built from 19 residues. In DNA, the CDR3 is TGTGCCAGCAGCCCGGGATGGGTGAGCGGGGACAACCCCGGGATCGAGCAGTACTTC. It encodes CASSPGWVSGDNPGIEQYF.

This chain connects TRBV4-3 to TRBJ2-2, with D uncertain. V was pared by 0 bases and J by 0 bases, with 8 bases between. The length of the CDR3 is 16 residues. Germline assignment: CDR1 LGHNA and CDR2 YSLEER. The chain's CDR3 is CASSQEGYSNTGELFF. The DNA of the CDR3 is TGCGCCAGCAGCCAAGAAGGCTACTCGAACACCGGGGAGCTGTTTTTT.

This clonotype is categorized as large. The rearrangement joins TRBV29-1 to TRBJ2-2; 7 nucleotides agree with TRBD1. V gave up 1 base and J gave up 3 bases; unmatched junction bases: 5. Germline loops: CDR1 SQVTM, CDR2 ANQGSEA. The CDR3 runs 15 residues. The CDR3: CSVEGRGLHTGELFF. The CDR3 DNA reads TGCAGCGTTGAAGGCAGGGGGTTGCACACCGGGGAGCTGTTTTTT.

This clonotype qualifies as large. The chain recombines TRBV4-1 with TRBJ2-1; TRBD1 matches at 7 bases. J was trimmed by 5 bases and V by 4 bases; bases with no gene match: 8. CDR1 MGHRA and CDR2 YSYEKL come from the germline V gene. The CDR3 sequence is 15 residues long. DNA for the CDR3: TGCGCCAGCAGCCTAGAACAGGGGTTTCACAATGAGCAGTTCTTC. This encodes CASSLEQGFHNEQFF.

Within the sample, this clonotype is large. The V call is TRBV4-1, the J call TRBJ2-1; D gene uncertain. Trimming took off 3 bases at V and 0 bases at J, with 6 bases between the two ends. Germline assignment: CDR1 MGHRA and CDR2 YSYEKL. This CDR3 has 14 amino acids. The CDR3 here is CASSQGPSYNEQFF. CDR3 nucleotides: TGCGCCAGCAGCCAGGGCCCCTCCTACAATGAGCAGTTCTTC.

A remark on this clonotype: A much larger clone lies one base from this, so it may be a read error. This chain joins TRBV7-3 and TRBJ2-3; D is uncertain. Trimming shortened V by 1 base and J by 3 bases, and 8 bases separated the two germline ends. The CDR3 covers 14 residues. The germline V gene has CDR1 SGHTA and CDR2 FQGTGA. The CDR3 DNA sequence: TGTGCCAGCAGCTTAAGGGTTGGGACAGATACGCAGTATTTT. It specifies CASSLRVGTDTQYF. Based on the CDR3 plus reference TRBV7-3 and TRBJ2-3, the full variable domain is GAGVSQTPSNKVTEKGKYVELRCDPISGHTALYWYRQSLGQGPEFLIYFQGTGAADDSGLPNDRFFAVRPEGSVSTLKIQRTERGDSAVYLCASSLRVGTDTQYFGPGTRLTVL.

With regard to this clonotype: A junction end diverges from the germline sequence, so it may reflect a read error. The V and J genes are TRBV7-2 and TRBJ2-7; 8 bases fit TRBD1. Germline V gene data show CDR1 as SGHTA and CDR2 as FQGNSA. This CDR3 spans 14 amino acids. Written as DNA, the CDR3 is TGTGCCGGCAGCCCTCGACAGGGGTGGTACGAGCAGTACTTC. Protein product: CAGSPRQGWYEQYF. The full variable domain, its missing parts supplied by reference TRBV7-2 and TRBJ2-7, is GAGVSQSPSNKVTEKGKDVELRCDPISGHTALYWYRQSLGQGLEFLIYFQGNSAPDKSGLPSDRFSAERTGGSVSTLTIQRTQQEDSAVYLCAGSPRQGWYEQYFGPGTRLTVT.

Sample share makes this clonotype large. At one end, the junction sequence differs from germline, possibly due to a read error. The rearrangement joins TRBV7-2 to TRBJ2-4; D may be TRBD1 (5 bases). Germline-derived CDR1 and CDR2 are SGHTA and FQGNSA. The CDR3 consists of 16 residues. The CDR3, as DNA: TGTGCCAGCAGCACTGTGCCGGGTGGGGCCAAAAACATTCAGTACTTT. It is translated as CASSTVPGGAKNIQYF.

This clonotype counts as large (0.1 to 1%). V is TRBV7-9 and J is TRBJ2-7; 10 bases align to TRBD2. With V trimmed by 5 bases and J by 5 bases, 6 bases remained unmatched. CDR1 and CDR2 from the germline V gene are SEHNR and FQNEAQ (reference sequence). The CDR3 covers 14 residues. CDR3 sequence: CASSGASGGNEQYF. The CDR3 region has the DNA TGTGCCAGCAGCGGCGCTAGCGGGGGAAACGAGCAGTACTTC.

By proportion, this clonotype is medium-sized. The chain recombines TRBV9 with TRBJ2-2; TRBD1 matches 8 bases. V lost 3 bases, J lost 1 base, and 2 bases stayed unmatched. The germline V gene encodes CDR1 SGDLS and CDR2 YYNGEE. The CDR3 is 15 amino acids. CDR3 in amino acids: CASSGGTGNTGELFF. The CDR3, as DNA: TGTGCCAGCAGCGGTGGGACAGGGAACACCGGGGAGCTGTTTTTT.

This clonotype is labeled as large. V and J are TRBV5-6 and TRBJ1-1, with TRBD1 matching 12 bases. V was clipped by 4 bases and J by 8 bases; unmatched bases: 6. The germline CDR1 and CDR2 sequences are SGHDT and YYEEEE. The CDR3 runs to 14 residues. CDR3 nucleotide sequence: TGTGCCAGCAGCCCCGGGACAGGGGGCGCAGAAGCTTTCTTT. Residues: CASSPGTGGAEAFF.

In its sample, this clonotype ranks as large. The rearrangement links TRBV11-1 to TRBJ2-1, with 7 positions matching TRBD2. From germline, CDR1 is SGHAT and CDR2 FQDESV (reference sequence). The CDR3 spans 11 residues. J lost 12 bases, V lost 8 bases, and 7 bases had no gene match. CDR3 bases: TGTGCCAGCTTGGTGAGCGGGGCGCAGTTCTTC. Translated: CASLVSGAQFF.

As to this clonotype: This may come from a read error, since a much larger clone is one base off. CDR3 in DNA: TGTGGCAGCAGCTCGACCCCAAGCGGGTACTACGAGCAGTACTTC. Amino acids: CGSSSTPSGYYEQYF. The V gene is TRBV7-2, the J gene TRBJ2-7, with D perhaps TRBD2 (6 bases). The CDR3 contains 15 residues. CDR1 is SGHTA, CDR2 FQGNSA, per germline.

Relative to its sample, this clonotype is large (0.1 to 1%). The V call is TRBV6-6, the J call TRBJ1-2; tentative D call: TRBD1 (5 bases). This CDR3 has 14 residues. Germline-derived CDR1 and CDR2 are MNHNY and SVGAGI (reference sequence). V was trimmed by 0 bases and J by 5 bases, leaving 10 bases between them. The CDR3 reads CASSYSGQTYGYTF. The CDR3 nucleotides are TGTGCCAGCAGTTACTCGGGGCAGACTTATGGCTACACCTTC.

This clonotype appeared a few times. The J gene is TRBJ2-7, the V gene TRBV6-2 or TRBV6-3, with D possibly TRBD1 on 6 matching bases. The CDR3 spans 13 residues. The germline gives CDR1 MNHEY, CDR2 SVGEGT. V was shortened by 3 bases and J by 4 bases, with 10 bases between the two germline ends. The CDR3: CASSYVQGYEQYF. The CDR3 region has the DNA TGTGCCAGCAGTTATGTACAGGGTTACGAGCAGTACTTC.

Notes on this clonotype: A read error may explain this, as a much larger clone is one base away. The chain links TRBV5-8 to TRBJ2-7; tentatively, D is TRBD1 (6 bases). The V and J ends lost 4 bases and 1 base respectively, with 12 bases between them. The CDR3 totals 14 residues. Germline CDR1 is SGHTS and CDR2 is YDEGEE. This CDR3 is CASSPTGLSYEQYF. In nucleotides, the CDR3 is TGTGCCAGCAGCCCGACAGGACTTTCCTACGAGCAGTACTTC.

In this sample, this clonotype is medium-sized (0.01 to 0.1%). The rearrangement joins TRBV9 to TRBJ1-1; D gene uncertain. This CDR3 has 14 amino acids. Germline V gene lookup returns CDR1 SGDLS and CDR2 YYNGEE. Trimming took 0 bases from V and 7 from J, leaving 13 bases between them. The CDR3 nucleotides read TGTGCCAGCAGCGTAGCAGGCGGTCGGGATGAAGCTTTCTTT. Protein: CASSVAGGRDEAFF.

The genes are TRBV19 and TRBJ2-7; 9 nucleotides agree with TRBD1. J lost 4 bases, V lost 3 bases, and 4 bases had no gene match. CDR1 and CDR2 (germline): LNHDA, SQIVND (reference sequence). CDR3 size: 14 residues. The CDR3: CASSMGTGPYEQYF. The CDR3 bases are TGTGCCAGTAGTATGGGGACAGGGCCGTACGAGCAGTACTTC.

By its share, this clonotype is medium-sized. This chain links TRBV29-1 with TRBJ2-3, with 7 positions matching TRBD2. Germline V gene sequence: CDR1 SQVTM, CDR2 ANQGSEA. The CDR3 length is 12 residues. Trimming at V came to 5 bases and at J to 9 bases, leaving 8 bases not matched to a gene. CDR3 sequence: CSVYLADGTQYF. DNA of the CDR3: TGCAGCGTTTATCTAGCGGACGGGACGCAGTATTTT.

By its share, this clonotype is medium-sized. The J gene is TRBJ2-7, the V gene TRBV27; 7 positions agree with TRBD1. This CDR3 is built from 13 residues. The V gene's germline CDR1 is MNHEY and CDR2 SMNVEV (reference sequence). Trimming removed 5 bases from V and 12 bases from J; junction bases left unmatched: 13. CDR3 sequence reads: CASSDRARAKRYF. For the CDR3, the DNA is TGTGCCAGCAGTGACAGGGCTAGGGCTAAACGGTACTTC.

By share, this clonotype ranks as large. DNA for the CDR3: TGTGCCAGCAGTGAAGTGGACAATCAGCCCCAGCATTTT. Translated, it gives CASSEVDNQPQHF. The V and J genes are TRBV2 and TRBJ1-5; no firm D call. V lost 1 base and J lost 3, with 4 bases in between. This CDR3 is built from 13 residues. Germline loops: CDR1 SNHLY, CDR2 FYNNEI. Together with reference TRBV2 and TRBJ1-5, the CDR3 gives the full variable domain: EPEVTQTPSHQVTQMGQEVILRCVPISNHLYFYWYRQILGQKVEFLVSFYNNEISEKSEIFDDQFSVERPDGSNFTLKIRSTKLEDSAMYFCASSEVDNQPQHFGDGTRLSIL.

This clonotype counts as large. The CDR3: CASSLWLAGGILDTQYF. DNA of the CDR3: TGTGCCAGCAGTTTATGGCTAGCGGGGGGCATCCTAGATACGCAGTATTTT. The chain employs TRBV27 and TRBJ2-3; 11 bases align to TRBD2. This CDR3 has 17 residues. V trimming: 1 base; J trimming: 5 bases; junction bases outside the gene matches: 8. Germline CDR1 and CDR2: MNHEY and SMNVEV (reference sequence).

Comment on this clonotype: A clone one base away is much larger, so this may be a read error. This sequence joins TRBV19 and TRBJ1-2; no clear D. V lost 7 bases, J lost 3 bases, and 12 bases lay in between. This CDR3 spans 13 amino acids. Per the germline V gene, CDR1 is LNHDA and CDR2 is SQIVND (reference sequence). Written as DNA, the CDR3 is TGTGCCAGTAATATGGTCAGAGACTATGGCTACACCTTC. Its translation is CASNMVRDYGYTF.